The 6 T cell receptor beta chains reported below all come from one sample, sequenced in a study of glioma-infiltrating T cells. Using RNA template, CDR3s of TCR alpha and beta were amplified with iRepertoire arm-PCR. TCRdb redid the calling of the multiplex PCR reads with MiXCR, one entry per CDR3 protein. This table has approximately 190,000 distinct CDR3 sequences, around 32% appearing once. The sequencing sample was made of glioma tissue, nonneoplastic brain tissue, or PBMCs (not recorded which). These receptor sequences come from a human donor with low-grade glioma or glioblastoma, undergoing nonglioma brain surgery, or in good health (not recorded which).

J is TRBJ2-3 and V is TRBV7-2, with D possibly matching TRBD2 (5 bases). V lost 8 bases and J 6 bases, leaving 15 bases between the germline ends. CDR1 SGHTA and CDR2 FQGNSA come from the germline V gene. This CDR3 has 13 amino acids. The CDR3 DNA follows: TGTGCCAGCGGCCTAAGCGGCTCGGATACGCAGTATTTT. Amino acids: CASGLSGSDTQYF.

This clonotype was recorded at least ten times. The chain combines TRBV6-1 with TRBJ2-7; D possibly corresponds to TRBD2 (6 bases). Trimming shortened V by 8 bases and J by 4 bases, and 15 bases separated the two germline ends. The germline V gene encodes CDR1 MNHNS and CDR2 SASEGT. The CDR3 totals 13 residues. CDR3 protein: CASVEGGRYEQYF. The CDR3 DNA follows: TGTGCCAGCGTCGAGGGAGGTCGGTACGAGCAGTACTTC.

This clonotype has at least ten counts. The rearrangement links TRBV7-2 to TRBJ2-7, with D unclear. The germline V gene has CDR1 SGHTA and CDR2 FQGNSA. The CDR3 has 14 amino acids. Trimming shortened V by 2 bases and J by 4 bases, and 12 bases separated the two germline ends. CDR3 sequence (DNA): TGTGCCAGCAGCTTAAGGCGGACGGGTTACGAGCAGTACTTC. This encodes CASSLRRTGYEQYF.

V gene TRBV7-2 combines with J gene TRBJ2-5; no firm D call. CDR3 length: 13 residues. CDR1 SGHTA and CDR2 FQGNSA come from the germline V gene. Trimming took 6 bases from V and 4 from J, leaving 12 bases between them. The DNA for the CDR3 is TGTGCCAGCAGTTCATCCCACCCAGAGACCCAGTACTTC. It translates to CASSSSHPETQYF.

Ten or more counts support this clonotype. The CDR3, as DNA: TGTGCCAGTACGACAGGGGGGAGAAGCAATCAGCCCCAGCATTTT. As protein: CASTTGGRSNQPQHF. The gene calls are TRBV19 and TRBJ1-5, with 9 positions matching TRBD1. The CDR3 contains 15 residues. Germline V gives CDR1 LNHDA, CDR2 SQIVND (reference sequence). With V trimmed by 7 bases and J by 1 base, 5 bases remained unmatched.

Worth noting for this clonotype: A much larger clone lies one base from this, so it may be a read error. The conserved phenylalanine or tryptophan normally closing the CDR3 is absent here, so this likely arose from a read error. The rearrangement uses TRBV3-1 and TRBJ2-4, with D possibly being TRBD1 (5 bases). V lost 4 bases, J lost 4 bases, and 11 bases lay in between. Germline values: CDR1 LGHDT, CDR2 YNNKEL (reference sequence). This CDR3 spans 14 amino acids. CDR3 loop: CASSLEDRKNIQYL. The DNA of the CDR3 is TGTGCCAGCAGCCTAGAAGACAGAAAAAACATTCAGTACCTC.